This T cell receptor (beta chain) was profiled in a study of cytomegalovirus exposure and HLA in healthy donors listed by TCRdb under 2017. Looking at the study overall: An earlier analysis of roughly 610 of the donors reported 250 to 300 Gb of sequence data and 117 million unique TCR beta sequences obtained from about 170 million T cells. About 330 gigabases of sequencing data and 70 million to 95 million unique TCR sequences made up an early release that covered under 750 HLA-typed donors. Of the roughly 400 genotyped donors, approximately 81% were placed in the genetic ancestry cluster associated with self-reported Caucasian donors. The study aimed to test whether signatures of past pathogen exposure could be identified by cataloging public T cell receptors. The study used immunosequencing to profile the T cell repertoires of approximately 630 subjects and linked those repertoires to cytomegalovirus serostatus. In addition to the first cohort of about 650 subjects, a separate validation cohort of 130 or so different subjects was used. High-throughput TCR immunosequencing, statistical association of individual TCRs with disease status, and machine learning were combined to predict cytomegalovirus infection status. A later analysis re-analyzed previously published TCR beta repertoires from 666 donors and added high-resolution HLA genotyping to study TCR occurrence patterns. Rather than drawing on any new phenotypic data, the later analysis identified candidate immune exposures from TCR beta sequences and the way those sequences occurred across donors. In an earlier analysis of roughly 580 of the donors, high-throughput TCR beta sequencing was used to judge whether each TCR beta V gene segment behaved as functional or pseudogenic. Alongside the repertoire data, information on donor age, sex, ethnicity and CMV serostatus was compiled. In a later genetic analysis, genome-wide SNP genotypes for about three fifths of the roughly 670 donors were used, and that subset was treated as a discovery cohort. Every discovery cohort repertoire had been produced on one sequencing platform. Class I and class II HLA loci were covered by the typing at four-digit resolution. The number of donors typed differed by locus, with about 629-630 for A, B, C, DRB1 and DQB1, 522 for DQA1, under 610 for DPA1, and 400 to 490 for DPB1. Four or five DR-DQ haplotypes were handled as single units for association and clustering because linkage in the cohort was strong. Among 398 genotyped donors of the cohort, an average of roughly 240,000 unique TCR beta nucleotide sequences were sequenced per donor, roughly 18% of them non-productive.

The cohort consisted of approximately 670 healthy bone marrow donors. At the time of sampling, every cohort member was nominally healthy, though immune exposures that went unrecorded were likely present. The donor tested CMV seropositive and was one of the 289 seropositive cohort members. Every donor gave a peripheral blood sample, and the peripheral blood mononuclear cells from that sample were used for TCR beta sequencing. Genomic DNA extraction from the blood cell samples was performed with the Qiagen DNeasy Blood Extraction Kit. The protocol used for the library was the immunoSEQ multiplex PCR assay. For the multiplex PCR, a mixture combining 60 forward primers for TCR Vbeta segments and 13 reverse primers for TCR Jbeta segments was used. Amplification of the CDR3 region of rearranged TCR beta genes was performed with a multiplex PCR assay on genomic DNA. Amplified TCR beta libraries were sequenced as 87-base-pair reads on the Illumina HiSeq System. Per the authors' processing: A later analysis counted about 82 million unique TCR beta chains across the approximately 700 repertoires, and roughly 11 million of these chains were shared by at least two donors. Raw reads were error-corrected and collapsed into unique sequences with a nearest-neighbor algorithm that merged closely related sequences to remove PCR and sequencing errors. V, D and J gene segments were assigned by aligning CDR3 sequences to IMGT reference sequences. Each retained sequence needed at least a six-nucleotide match to both a V gene segment and a J gene segment. A rearrangement counted as productive if the CDR3 had no stop codons and remained in frame with V and J, and every other rearrangement counted as non-productive. CDR3 was defined by IMGT convention, running from the second conserved V-encoded cysteine to the conserved J-encoded phenylalanine. Sequences without an unambiguous match to a single V gene segment were excluded from the earlier analysis of approximately 600 of the donors. In an earlier analysis of roughly 500 of the donors, V segments were called functional above 56.7% productive rearrangements and were called segregating when the between-donor standard deviation exceeded 5%. A statistical classification framework was developed to diagnose cytomegalovirus status using the catalog of TCR beta chain sequences. In a later analysis, TCR nucleotide sequences were compared against IMGT/GENE-DB human TR gene sequences so that V and J genes could be assigned. A later analysis assigned CDR3 sequences and most-parsimonious VDJ recombination scenarios with the TCRdist pipeline. A later analysis defined each TCR beta chain by its CDR3 amino acid sequence plus V-gene family, and excluded reads lacking a unique V-gene family. In a later analysis, several hundred highly shared, low-generation-probability nucleotide sequences were removed to address suspected cross-contamination and a sequencing artifact. In a later analysis, a clonal expansion index for each public chain was calculated from normalized within-repertoire ranks of inferred template counts. In a later analysis, generation probabilities were computed using a VDJ recombination model fitted to out-of-frame rearrangements, and the results were checked against IGoR. A later analysis scored TCR-TCR, TCR-HLA and TCR-CMV co-occurrence with hypergeometric tests, applying a repertoire-size bias correction to TCR pairs. False discovery rates were estimated in a later analysis by permuting HLA or CMV assignments 20 times. A later analysis grouped co-occurring TCRs with DBSCAN, adding TCRdist sequence similarity when clustering within HLA-allele-positive subsets. For co-occurrence clustering, repertoires with fewer than 30,000 or more than 120,000 public chains were excluded, along with about five repertoires with anomalous nucleotide sharing. This immuneACCESS table, as held by TCRdb, lists in-frame sequences with V and J called but not all clones. Of the missing ones, under half trace to an unresolved V gene in checked studies; the others have no known cause. V, J and clone size are taken as reported in that table, and D and trimming were inferred from the DNA itself. For this sample the table gives 100,000 or so clones, of which more than 65% were detected only once. The ten largest make up roughly 11% of the sample.

With respect to this clone: No cognate antigen has been identified for it. No much larger clonotype is one base removed from it; base qualities were not supplied.

Overall study results and their limits: Because counts were too low, under 20 rarely observed V segments, including chromosome 9 orphons, were left out of the earlier analysis of several hundred of the donors. An association between a missense DCLRE1C variant and V-gene and J-gene trimming of TCR beta chains was found in a later genetic analysis and replicated in an independent cohort. In a later genetic analysis, fewer N-insertions in productive TCRs were reported among donors in an Asian-associated ancestry cluster than the roughly 700-donor mean. In this cohort, only TCR beta chains were sequenced, and detectable features were limited by the absence of alpha or paired-chain data. In a later analysis, most CMV-associated TCR beta chains were found to appear HLA-restricted, with HLA associations seemingly driven largely by CMV exposure. Broadly in line with IMGT annotations, most TCR beta V segments showed up in productive rearrangements about 87% or about 30% of the time in an earlier analysis of approximately 640 of the donors. The classifier was reported to diagnose cytomegalovirus status with high specificity and sensitivity in both the original cohort and the validation cohort. Some IMGT-functional V segments, including TRBV6-2 and TRBV6-3, could not be distinguished by the 87-base-pair reads and were therefore excluded. Presence/absence analyses assumed roughly uniform sequencing depth across donors, an assumption that may not hold. A further reported finding was that TCR beta sequences accurately predicted the HLA-A and HLA-B alleles for most subjects in the first cohort. At a false discovery rate of 0.05, a later analysis linked some 17,000 TCR beta sequences to specific HLA alleles. Because some donors lacked HLA typing at each locus, the association tests relied only on the typed subset. In vitro tests confirmed that a few of the cytomegalovirus-associated TCR beta chains recognize cytomegalovirus antigens. In a later analysis, TCR association rates were found to vary across HLA loci, with the most associated TCRs seen for DRB1 alleles and the fewest for HLA-C alleles. The study gave a list of some 150 TCR beta chains associated with cytomegalovirus. It was suggested by the authors that the approach could potentially be generalized to other disease states and immunological phenotypes. A later analysis reported that several top co-occurrence clusters appeared linked to parvovirus B19, influenza, CMV and Epstein-Barr virus. CMV serostatus was the only immune exposure information available for the cohort. Strong co-occurrence of HLA alleles, especially DR and DQ, made assigning TCR associations to individual alleles difficult. In a later analysis, HLA-associated TCR beta chains were found to be more clonally expanded and to have lower generation probabilities than equally common non-associated chains. Linkage disequilibrium might explain the correlated functional status among segregating V segments, but an unknown experimental factor could not be ruled out. Across donors, most TCR sequences were observed very rarely, whereas some public TCRs were present in many individuals. The sequencing pipeline was judged likely to have produced a cluster of highly shared sequence variants as a technical artifact.

V and J are truncated by 6 bases and 2 bases respectively, leaving an intervening sequence of 10 bases. Reading from cysteine to phenylalanine, the CDR3 counts 13 amino acids. The DNA shown is the 39-base CDR3, in frame from base 1. The germline V gene encodes CDR1 SGHNT and CDR2 YENEEA. The V and J segments used are TRBV11-3 and TRBJ1-1, with the D gene not clear enough to name. The receptor was isolated from a man aged 40-49 years in good health and CMV-seropositive. The material sequenced was PBMCs. This receptor has the CDR3 CASSAGVNTEAFF. The bases read TGTGCCAGCAGTGCCGGGGTAAACACTGAAGCTTTCTTT.